This T cell receptor beta chain stems from a study of T cell clonality in common variable immunodeficiency. Study-wide results and caveats: Compared with healthy controls, CVID subjects showed increased TCRbeta clonality, mostly in about a third. In common variable immunodeficiency, TCR beta chains reportedly carried fewer deletions and N-nucleotide insertions. Fewer TCRbeta clones were shared among CVID subjects than controls. The cause of increased CVID clonality remains unclear without subpopulation sequencing.

Clones were read by immunoSEQ multiplex PCR, and TCRdb kept only the in-frame ones, dropping some. The sample includes roughly 60,000 clones, none of them occurring once. V lost 6 bases and J lost 3; bases outside the gene matches: 7. The germline CDR1 and CDR2 sequences are DFQATT and SNEGSKA (reference sequence). The length of the CDR3 is 13 residues. This clone was counted many times. The antigen remains undetermined. The read stops 3 residues short of the end of the CDR3; the missing end is completed from the germline J gene. This sequence joins TRBV20-1 and TRBJ2-7, with 8 bases that match TRBD1. Sample: peripheral blood mononuclear cells. The clonotype comes from a person aged 18 to 69 in good health. CDR3 loop: CSAETGEVYEQYF. CDR3 DNA (partial): TGCAGTGCGGAGACAGGGGAGGTCTACGAG.